These 24 T cell receptor beta chains came from one sample sequenced in a study of T cells in Graves' hyperthyroidism and ophthalmopathy. RNA transcripts provided the source from which TCR beta CDR3 regions were amplified. The TCR CDR3 was amplified in a first-round RT-PCR using the HTBI primer set. TCRdb independently ran MiXCR on the multiplex PCR reads; one entry per CDR3 protein. The sample includes roughly 570,000 distinct CDR3 sequences, roughly 50% seen only once; the top ten take around 20%. Sequencing input: peripheral blood or thyroid tissue (not recorded which). Receptor source: an adult woman with Graves' disease, either hyperthyroidism or ophthalmopathy (not recorded which).

The J gene is TRBJ2-7, the V gene TRBV5-1; TRBD1 matches at 7 bases. The CDR3 runs 15 residues. CDR1 and CDR2 (germline): SGHRS, YFSETQ. V shed 2 bases, J shed 3 bases, and the junction held 8 bases outside the gene matches. The CDR3 loop reads CASSFSGTVRYEQYF. Here the CDR3 DNA reads TGCGCCAGCAGCTTCTCCGGGACAGTTCGCTACGAGCAGTACTTC.

Ten or more counts support this clonotype. The V gene is TRBV18, the J gene TRBJ1-2, with 7 bases identical to TRBD1. The CDR3 covers 13 residues. Trimming removed 2 bases from V and 7 bases from J; junction bases left unmatched: 4. Germline lookup yields CDR1 KGHSH and CDR2 LQKENI. CDR3 region: CASSPDRDGGYTF. The DNA for the CDR3 is TGTGCCAGCTCACCAGACAGGGACGGTGGCTACACCTTC.

The chain is built from TRBV10-3 and TRBJ2-7, with a tentative D call TRBD2 (5 bases). This CDR3 has 13 residues. With 7 bases removed from V and 3 bases from J, the gap between germline ends came to 13 bases. CDR1 ENHRY and CDR2 SYGVKD come from the germline V gene. Here the CDR3 DNA reads TGTGCCATCAAGGCTGGCGGGTACTACGAGCAGTACTTC. Encoded protein: CAIKAGGYYEQYF.

J is TRBJ1-2 and V is TRBV6-6, with TRBD1 as a possible D gene (5 bases). Germline CDR1 is MNHNY and CDR2 is SVGAGI (reference sequence). V was shortened by 5 bases and J by 0 bases, with 13 bases between the two germline ends. The CDR3 is 15 amino acids. In nucleotides, the CDR3 is TGTGCCAGCAGTAGCGGGGGAGCTCCTAACTATGGCTACACCTTC. Its protein is CASSSGGAPNYGYTF.

This clonotype has a count of ten or more. The V and J genes are TRBV6-6 and TRBJ2-7, with TRBD2 matching 9 bases. This CDR3 has 15 residues. From germline, CDR1 is MNHNY and CDR2 SVGAGI (reference sequence). V shed 2 bases, J shed 7 bases, and the junction held 9 bases outside the gene matches. CDR3 in DNA: TGTGCCAGCAGTTACCCGGGACTAGCATCGCGGGAGCAGTACTTC. As protein: CASSYPGLASREQYF.

CDR3 in DNA: TGTGCCATCAGCCAGGACCGAAGGGGAGAAAAACTGTTTTTT. Translation gives CAISQDRRGEKLFF. The V call is TRBV10-3, the J call TRBJ1-4; maybe TRBD1 (5 bases). The V end lost 6 bases, the J end lost 8 bases, and 16 bases lay between the germline ends. This CDR3 has 14 residues. Per the germline V gene, CDR1 is ENHRY and CDR2 is SYGVKD.

At least ten counts were recorded for this clonotype. The chain has TRBV6-5 and TRBJ1-2; maybe TRBD1 (5 bases). Germline V gives CDR1 MNHEY, CDR2 SVGAGI. The CDR3 has 13 residues. Trimming pared 4 bases from V and 4 bases from J, leaving 10 bases between. The CDR3 sequence: CASSWGGLYGYTF. DNA of the CDR3: TGTGCCAGCAGTTGGGGGGGACTCTATGGCTACACCTTC.

This clonotype was recorded at least ten times. This chain joins TRBV3-1 and TRBJ2-5; D possibly corresponds to TRBD2 (5 bases). The germline V gene encodes CDR1 LGHDT and CDR2 YNNKEL (reference sequence). The length of the CDR3 is 12 residues. With 1 base removed from V and 9 bases from J, the gap between germline ends came to 9 bases. CDR3: CASSQGIGAQYF. The CDR3 DNA reads TGTGCCAGCAGCCAAGGGATCGGGGCCCAGTACTTC.

To note about this clonotype: Because it lacks the conserved phenylalanine or tryptophan at the end, this CDR3 is likely a read error. The rearrangement uses TRBV20-1 and TRBJ1-1; D not resolved. Germline CDR1 DFQATT, CDR2 SNEGSKA (reference sequence). CDR3 length equals 13 residues. The V and J ends lost 2 bases and 4 bases respectively, with 11 bases between them. CDR3 protein: CSARPGLGTEAFL. The CDR3 DNA sequence: TGCAGTGCTAGACCCGGGTTGGGCACTGAAGCTTTCTTG.

The J gene is TRBJ1-1, the V gene TRBV3-1; D gene uncertain. The CDR3 sequence is 15 residues long. V was clipped by 4 bases and J by 0 bases, with 12 bases between them. CDR1 is LGHDT, CDR2 YNNKEL, per germline (reference sequence). CDR3 sequence: CASSRTPIVNTEAFF. CDR3 coding DNA: TGTGCCAGCAGCCGAACCCCGATAGTGAACACTGAAGCTTTCTTT.

The chain employs TRBV9 and TRBJ1-6, with D perhaps matching TRBD1 (5 bases). V was shortened by 3 bases and J by 6 bases, with 10 bases between the two germline ends. Germline-derived CDR1 and CDR2 are SGDLS and YYNGEE. There are 14 residues in the CDR3. CDR3 in DNA: TGTGCCAGCAGCGGGGGACCGACTAATTCACCCCTCCACTTT. Amino acids: CASSGGPTNSPLHF.

The rearrangement joins TRBV10-3 to TRBJ2-6, with TRBD1 matching over 8 bases. Per germline, CDR1 ENHRY and CDR2 SYGVKD. The CDR3 sequence is 16 residues long. V shed 3 bases, J shed 3 bases, and the junction held 4 bases outside the gene matches. The CDR3 sequence is CAISDRGLYGANVLTF. CDR3 bases: TGTGCCATCAGTGACAGGGGGCTCTATGGGGCCAACGTCCTGACTTTC.

In its sample, this clonotype was seen many times. The chain couples TRBV5-1 to TRBJ2-6; D ambiguous. V was clipped by 4 bases and J by 1 base, with 15 bases between them. CDR3 length: 17 amino acids. CDR1 and CDR2 from the germline V gene are SGHRS and YFSETQ. The CDR3 loop is CASSKEYYPSGANVLTF. DNA of the CDR3: TGCGCCAGCAGCAAAGAATATTACCCATCTGGGGCCAACGTCCTGACTTTC.

A few counts support this clonotype. One base away lies a much larger clone, so this may be a sequencing read error. The chain employs TRBV11-1 and TRBJ2-5; perhaps D is TRBD1 or TRBD2 (7 bases each). This CDR3 spans 16 amino acids. CDR1 is SGHAT and CDR2 is FQDESV in the germline V gene (reference sequence). CDR3 in amino acids: CAGRSTGAGDQETQYF. The DNA of the CDR3 is TGTGCCGGCAGATCTACAGGGGCGGGAGACCAAGAGACCCAGTACTTC.

The V gene is TRBV9, the J gene TRBJ1-2; D may be TRBD1 (5 bases). In germline, CDR1 is SGDLS, CDR2 YYNGEE. The CDR3 runs to 15 residues. Trimming cost V 3 bases and J 0 bases, with 12 bases left between them. This chain's CDR3 is CASSEMTGANYGYTF. In nucleotides, the CDR3 is TGTGCCAGCAGCGAGATGACGGGGGCTAACTATGGCTACACCTTC.

This sequence joins TRBV12-3 or TRBV12-4 and TRBJ2-7; 8 bases agree with TRBD1. This CDR3 comprises 13 residues. Trimming removed 3 bases from V and 6 bases from J; junction bases left unmatched: 4. In DNA, the CDR3 is TGTGCCAGCAGTTTCCCCACAGGGGGCGAGCAGTACTTC. It is translated as CASSFPTGGEQYF.

This clonotype has ten or more counts. This sequence joins TRBV20-1 and TRBJ1-4; 10 bases map to TRBD1. There are 16 residues in the CDR3. With 0 bases clipped from V and 6 bases from J, the junction kept 7 bases outside the gene matches. Germline CDR1 DFQATT, CDR2 SNEGSKA (reference sequence). CDR3 in amino acids: CSARDLGQGIDEKLFF. CDR3 in DNA: TGCAGTGCTAGAGACCTGGGACAGGGGATAGATGAAAAACTGTTTTTT.

At least ten counts were recorded for this clonotype. This chain uses TRBV12-3 or TRBV12-4 with TRBJ1-3; tentative D call: TRBD1 (5 bases). Trimming removed 11 bases at V and 0 bases at J, with 11 bases between. This CDR3 region has 13 residues. The CDR3, as DNA: TGTGCCTCCGGGGCCCACTCTGGAAACACCATATATTTT. Translated, it gives CASGAHSGNTIYF.

This chain links TRBV29-1 with TRBJ2-6; tentatively, D is TRBD1 (5 bases). Germline V CDR1 and CDR2: SQVTM, ANQGSEA. The V gene lost 4 bases and the J gene lost 2 bases, with 9 bases spanning the gap. The CDR3 runs 14 residues. CDR3 region: CSVAATAGANVLTF. For the CDR3, the DNA is TGCAGCGTTGCCGCGACAGCTGGGGCCAACGTCCTGACTTTC.

The J gene is TRBJ1-2, the V gene TRBV20-1; TRBD1 matches at 7 bases. V was clipped by 3 bases and J by 5 bases; unmatched bases: 12. Germline values: CDR1 DFQATT, CDR2 SNEGSKA (reference sequence). The CDR3 spans 15 residues. The CDR3 sequence: CSARKHRGRYYGYTF. The CDR3 DNA is TGCAGTGCTAGGAAGCACAGGGGACGGTATTATGGCTACACCTTC.

This clonotype was seen at least ten times. V gene TRBV7-3 combines with J gene TRBJ2-7; 8 bases agree with TRBD2. This CDR3 contains 15 residues. Germline lookup yields CDR1 SGHTA and CDR2 FQGTGA. Unmatched junction bases numbered 8, after V lost 2 bases and J lost 5 bases. CDR3 sequence: CASSLGGRSINEQYF. CDR3 coding DNA: TGTGCCAGCAGCTTAGGCGGGAGGAGTATCAACGAGCAGTACTTC.

The CDR3 spells CSARMSGGNQPQHF. CDR3 sequence (DNA): TGCAGTGCTAGAATGTCAGGGGGCAATCAGCCCCAGCATTTT. The rearrangement uses TRBV20-1 and TRBJ1-5; the D gene is possibly TRBD1 (6 bases). Germline-derived CDR1 and CDR2 are DFQATT and SNEGSKA (reference sequence). The CDR3 runs to 14 residues. Trimming stripped 2 bases from V and 2 bases from J, with 10 bases between.

The chain uses TRBV5-1 and TRBJ1-2, with 9 bases fitting TRBD1. This CDR3 is built from 14 residues. The V and J ends lost 4 bases and 3 bases, in that order; junction bases with no gene match: 4. Germline assignment: CDR1 SGHRS and CDR2 YFSETQ. As DNA, the CDR3 is TGCGCCAGCAGCGACGGGACAGGGCACTATGGCTACACCTTC. Translation: CASSDGTGHYGYTF.

The chain joins TRBV29-1 to TRBJ1-2, with 7 bases that match TRBD1. The germline gives CDR1 SQVTM, CDR2 ANQGSEA. V trimming: 2 bases; J trimming: 1 base; junction bases outside the gene matches: 4. This CDR3 region has 14 residues. CDR3 coding DNA: TGCAGCGTTGAATCAGGGGGGAGTAACTATGGCTACACCTTC. Translation: CSVESGGSNYGYTF.